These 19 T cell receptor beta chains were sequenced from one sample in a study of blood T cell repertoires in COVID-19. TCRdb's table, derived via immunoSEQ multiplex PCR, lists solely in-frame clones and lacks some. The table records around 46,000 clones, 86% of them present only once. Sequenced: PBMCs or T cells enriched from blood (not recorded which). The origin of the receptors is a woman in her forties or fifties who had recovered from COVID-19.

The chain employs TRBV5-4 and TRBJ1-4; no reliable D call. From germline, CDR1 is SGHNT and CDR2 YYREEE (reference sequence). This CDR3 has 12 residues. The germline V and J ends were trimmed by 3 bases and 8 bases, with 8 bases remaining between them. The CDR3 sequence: CASSSAGEKLFF. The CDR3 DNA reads TGTGCCAGCAGCTCTGCGGGAGAAAAACTGTTTTTT. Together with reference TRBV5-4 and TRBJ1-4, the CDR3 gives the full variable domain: ETGVTQSPTHLIKTRGQQVTLRCSSQSGHNTVSWYQQALGQGPQFIFQYYREEENGRGNFPPRFSGLQFPNYSSELNVNALELDDSALYLCASSSAGEKLFFGSGTQLSVL.

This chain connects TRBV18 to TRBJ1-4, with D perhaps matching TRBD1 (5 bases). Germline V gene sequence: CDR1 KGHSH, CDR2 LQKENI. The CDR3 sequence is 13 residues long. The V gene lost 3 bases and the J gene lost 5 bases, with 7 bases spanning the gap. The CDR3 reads CASSPGLNEKLFF. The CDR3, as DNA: TGTGCCAGCTCACCGGGGCTCAATGAAAAACTGTTTTTT. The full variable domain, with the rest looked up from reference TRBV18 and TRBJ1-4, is NAGVMQNPRHLVRRRGQEARLRCSPMKGHSHVYWYRQLPEEGLKFMVYLQKENIIDESGMPKERFSAEFPKEGPSILRIQQVVRGDSAAYFCASSPGLNEKLFFGSGTQLSVL.

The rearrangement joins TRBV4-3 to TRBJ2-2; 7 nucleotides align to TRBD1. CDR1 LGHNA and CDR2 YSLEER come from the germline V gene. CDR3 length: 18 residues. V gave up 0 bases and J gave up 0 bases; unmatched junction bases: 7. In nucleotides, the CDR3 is TGCGCCAGCAGCCAAGAGTCATCCGGGACAGCGAACACCGGGGAGCTGTTTTTT. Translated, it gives CASSQESSGTANTGELFF.

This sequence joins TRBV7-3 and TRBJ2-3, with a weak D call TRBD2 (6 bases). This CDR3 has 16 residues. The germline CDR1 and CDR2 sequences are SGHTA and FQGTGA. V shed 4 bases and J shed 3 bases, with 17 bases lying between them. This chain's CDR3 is CASSSPTSHDTDTQYF. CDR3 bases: TGTGCCAGCAGCTCCCCGACTAGTCACGATACAGATACGCAGTATTTT.

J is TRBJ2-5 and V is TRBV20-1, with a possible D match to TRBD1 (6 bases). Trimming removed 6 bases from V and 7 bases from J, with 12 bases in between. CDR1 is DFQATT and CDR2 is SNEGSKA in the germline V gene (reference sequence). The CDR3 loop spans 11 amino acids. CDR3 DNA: TGCAGTGCCCCAGGGGTAGGGACCCAGTACTTC. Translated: CSAPGVGTQYF.

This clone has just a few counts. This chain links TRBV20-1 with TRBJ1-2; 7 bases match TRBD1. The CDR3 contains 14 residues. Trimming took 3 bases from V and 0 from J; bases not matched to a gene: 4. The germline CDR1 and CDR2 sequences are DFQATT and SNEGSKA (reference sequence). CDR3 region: CSASGQASNYGYTF. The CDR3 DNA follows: TGCAGTGCTAGTGGACAGGCTTCTAACTATGGCTACACCTTC.

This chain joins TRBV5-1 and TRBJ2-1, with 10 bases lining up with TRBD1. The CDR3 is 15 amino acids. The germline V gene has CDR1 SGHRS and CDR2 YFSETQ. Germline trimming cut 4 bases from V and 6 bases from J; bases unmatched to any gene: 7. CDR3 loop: CASSQTGTGVNEQFF. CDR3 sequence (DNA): TGCGCCAGCAGCCAGACCGGGACAGGGGTCAATGAGCAGTTCTTC.

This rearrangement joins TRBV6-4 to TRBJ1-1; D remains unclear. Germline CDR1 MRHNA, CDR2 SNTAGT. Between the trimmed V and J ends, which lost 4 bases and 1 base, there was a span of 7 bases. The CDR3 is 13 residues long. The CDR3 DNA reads TGTGCCAGCAGTGTGGCGGAGAACACTGAAGCTTTCTTT. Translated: CASSVAENTEAFF.

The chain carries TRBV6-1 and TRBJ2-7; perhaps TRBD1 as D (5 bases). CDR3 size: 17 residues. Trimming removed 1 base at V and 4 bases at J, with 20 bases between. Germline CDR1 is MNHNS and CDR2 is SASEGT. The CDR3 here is CASSEVGRKPEWYEQYF. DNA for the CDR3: TGTGCCAGCAGTGAAGTGGGGCGAAAGCCTGAATGGTACGAGCAGTACTTC.

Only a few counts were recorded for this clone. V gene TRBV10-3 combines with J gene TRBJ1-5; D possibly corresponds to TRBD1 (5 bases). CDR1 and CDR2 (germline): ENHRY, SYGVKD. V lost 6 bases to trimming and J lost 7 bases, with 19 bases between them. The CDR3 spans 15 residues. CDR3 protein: CAISESGLSRQPQHF. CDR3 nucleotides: TGTGCCATCAGCGAATCAGGGTTAAGTCGACAGCCCCAGCATTTT.

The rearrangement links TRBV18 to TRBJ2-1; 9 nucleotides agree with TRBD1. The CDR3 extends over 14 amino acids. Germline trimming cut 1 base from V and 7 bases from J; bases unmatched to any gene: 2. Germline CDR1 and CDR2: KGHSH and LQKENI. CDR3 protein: CASSPRTGANEQFF. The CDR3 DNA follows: TGTGCCAGCTCACCACGGACAGGGGCAAATGAGCAGTTCTTC.

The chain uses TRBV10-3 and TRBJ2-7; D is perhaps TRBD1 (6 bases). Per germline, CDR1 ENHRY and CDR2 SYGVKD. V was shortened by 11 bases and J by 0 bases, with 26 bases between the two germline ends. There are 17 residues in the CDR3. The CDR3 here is CAPLHRDIATSSYEQYF. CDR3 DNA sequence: TGTGCCCCCCTTCACAGGGACATAGCGACCAGCTCCTACGAGCAGTACTTC.

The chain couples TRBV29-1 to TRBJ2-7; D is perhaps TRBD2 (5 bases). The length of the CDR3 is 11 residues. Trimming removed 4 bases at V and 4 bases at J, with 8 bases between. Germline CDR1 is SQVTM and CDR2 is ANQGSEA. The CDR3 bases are TGCAGCGTTGTAGGCGGGTACGAGCAGTACTTC. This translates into CSVVGGYEQYF.

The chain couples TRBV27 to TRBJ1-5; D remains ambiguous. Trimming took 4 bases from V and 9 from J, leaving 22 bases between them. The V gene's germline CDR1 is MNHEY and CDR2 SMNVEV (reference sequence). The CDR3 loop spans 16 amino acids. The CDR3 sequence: CASSWLGEVEVGPQHF. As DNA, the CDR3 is TGTGCCAGCAGTTGGCTCGGAGAAGTTGAGGTGGGGCCCCAGCATTTT.

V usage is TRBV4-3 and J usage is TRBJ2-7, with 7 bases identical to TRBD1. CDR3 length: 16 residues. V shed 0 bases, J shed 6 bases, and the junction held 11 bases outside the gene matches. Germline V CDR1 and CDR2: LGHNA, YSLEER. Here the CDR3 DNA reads TGCGCCAGCAGCCAAGAAGTCGGACAGGCCTTCGGCGAGCAGTACTTC. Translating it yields CASSQEVGQAFGEQYF.

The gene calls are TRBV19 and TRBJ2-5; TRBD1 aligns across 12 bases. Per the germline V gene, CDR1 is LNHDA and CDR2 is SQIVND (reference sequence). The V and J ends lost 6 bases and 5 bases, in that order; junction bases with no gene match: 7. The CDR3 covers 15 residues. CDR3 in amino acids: CASRGTGGPLETQYF. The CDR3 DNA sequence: TGTGCCAGTAGGGGGACAGGGGGCCCACTGGAGACCCAGTACTTC.

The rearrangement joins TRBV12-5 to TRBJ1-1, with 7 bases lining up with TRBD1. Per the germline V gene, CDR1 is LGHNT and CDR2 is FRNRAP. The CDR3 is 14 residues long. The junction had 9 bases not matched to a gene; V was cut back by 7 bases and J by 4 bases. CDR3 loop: CASAQTAGGTEAFF. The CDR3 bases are TGTGCTAGTGCTCAGACGGCAGGGGGCACTGAAGCTTTCTTT. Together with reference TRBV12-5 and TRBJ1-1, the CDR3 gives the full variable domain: DARVTQTPRHKVTEMGQEVTMRCQPILGHNTVFWYRQTMMQGLELLAYFRNRAPLDDSGMPKDRFSAEMPDATLATLKIQPSEPRDSAVYFCASAQTAGGTEAFFGQGTRLTVV.

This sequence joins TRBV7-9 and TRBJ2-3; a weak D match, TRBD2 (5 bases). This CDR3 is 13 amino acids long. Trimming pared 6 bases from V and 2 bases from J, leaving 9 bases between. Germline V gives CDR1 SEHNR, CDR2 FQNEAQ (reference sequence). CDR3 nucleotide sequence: TGTGCCAGCAGTCTAGCTATCACAGATACGCAGTATTTT. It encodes CASSLAITDTQYF.

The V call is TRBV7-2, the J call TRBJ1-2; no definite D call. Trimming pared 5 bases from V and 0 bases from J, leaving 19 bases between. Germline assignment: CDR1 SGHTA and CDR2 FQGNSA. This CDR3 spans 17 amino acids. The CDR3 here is CASSPQFWSPSNYGYTF. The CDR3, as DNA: TGTGCCAGCAGCCCACAGTTTTGGTCCCCTTCTAACTATGGCTACACCTTC. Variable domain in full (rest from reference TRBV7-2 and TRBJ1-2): GAGVSQSPSNKVTEKGKDVELRCDPISGHTALYWYRQSLGQGLEFLIYFQGNSAPDKSGLPSDRFSAERTGGSVSTLTIQRTQQEDSAVYLCASSPQFWSPSNYGYTFGSGTRLTVV.